The 30 T cell receptor beta chains in this list originate from one sample, sequenced in a study of blood T cell repertoires in COVID-19. Clones were read by immunoSEQ multiplex PCR, and TCRdb kept only the in-frame ones, dropping some. The table records more than 150,000 clones, 85% to 90% of them present only once. Sequencing input: peripheral blood. The receptors here all came from a man between 45 and 60 years old with acute or convalescent COVID-19.

CDR3 sequence (DNA): TGTGCCAGTAGTACTGCCGGGACAGGGGAGTACGAGCAGTACTTC. It specifies CASSTAGTGEYEQYF. The chain couples TRBV19 to TRBJ2-7; 10 positions match TRBD1. CDR1 is LNHDA and CDR2 is SQIVND in the germline V gene (reference sequence). J lost 4 bases, V lost 4 bases, and 7 bases had no gene match. The CDR3 loop spans 15 amino acids.

About this clone: At one of its ends the junction is not consistent with the germline gene, which may arise from a read error. The chain has TRBV12-3 or TRBV12-4 and TRBJ2-3; 12 nucleotides line up with TRBD1. The CDR3 loop spans 13 amino acids. This CDR3 reads CASSQQVGTGGAF. The CDR3 DNA sequence: TGTGCCAGCAGCCAACAAGTCGGGACAGGGGGCGCCTTT.

CDR3 coding DNA: TGTGCCAGCAGCCAAGTCCAGGCAGCCAACTATGGCTACACCTTC. Translation gives CASSQVQAANYGYTF. This sequence joins TRBV4-2 and TRBJ1-2; unclear D gene. From germline, CDR1 is LGHNA and CDR2 YNFKEQ. The CDR3 contains 15 residues. Trimming shortened V by 1 base and J by 2 bases, and 11 bases separated the two germline ends.

The V gene is TRBV6-2 or TRBV6-3, the J gene TRBJ2-7, with D possibly matching TRBD2 (6 bases). Germline CDR1 is MNHEY and CDR2 is SVGEGT. Trimming took 2 bases from V and 6 from J, leaving 11 bases between them. The length of the CDR3 is 13 residues. The CDR3 nucleotides are TGTGCCAGCAGTTACGAGACTAGGTCCGAGCAGTACGTC. Its protein is CASSYETRSEQYV.

This rearrangement joins TRBV28 to TRBJ1-4; D is unclear. Germline-derived CDR1 and CDR2 are MDHEN and SYDVKM. This CDR3 contains 12 residues. Trimming shortened V by 8 bases and J by 7 bases, and 11 bases separated the two germline ends. The DNA for the CDR3 is TGTGCCAGCCGGGATTTGGGTGAAAAACTGTTTTTT. Its translation: CASRDLGEKLFF.

The chain links TRBV5-6 to TRBJ1-2; 8 bases are a match to TRBD1. This CDR3 comprises 13 residues. The junction had 2 bases not matched to a gene; V was cut back by 3 bases and J by 4 bases. Germline loops: CDR1 SGHDT, CDR2 YYEEEE. The CDR3: CASSSDRAYGYTF. The CDR3, as DNA: TGTGCCAGCAGCTCGGACAGGGCCTATGGCTACACCTTC.

The J gene is TRBJ1-4, the V gene TRBV24-1, with D perhaps matching TRBD1 (5 bases). The germline CDR1 and CDR2 sequences are KGHDR and SFDVKD. This CDR3 has 13 residues. The ends were cut back, 9 bases at V and 9 bases at J, with 16 bases in the middle. The CDR3 loop reads CATPGDATKKLFF. DNA for the CDR3: TGTGCCACCCCGGGGGACGCGACGAAAAAACTGTTTTTT.

A few counts support this clone. This chain's CDR3 is CASSPNLGGGEKLFF. CDR3 bases: TGCGCCAGCAGCCCTAACCTCGGAGGAGGCGAAAAACTGTTTTTT. The chain uses TRBV4-3 and TRBJ1-4; D uncertain. V was shortened by 4 bases and J by 8 bases, with 17 bases between the two germline ends. The CDR3 extends over 15 amino acids. The V gene's germline CDR1 is LGHNA and CDR2 YSLEER.

The chain carries TRBV4-1 and TRBJ2-1; 14 nucleotides line up with TRBD2. Germline V gene sequence: CDR1 MGHRA, CDR2 YSYEKL. The ends lost 1 base at V and 5 bases at J; junction bases unmatched: 16. This CDR3 has 21 amino acids. CDR3 bases: TGCGCCAGCAGCCAAGTTGGGGGGGGGACTAGCGGGAGAAGGGGACACAATGAGCAGTTCTTC. Encoded protein: CASSQVGGGTSGRRGHNEQFF.

This chain uses TRBV10-1 with TRBJ2-7, with D possibly TRBD2 on 5 matching bases. The CDR3 totals 14 residues. Germline CDR1 is WNHNN and CDR2 is SYGVQD (reference sequence). The germline V and J ends were trimmed by 2 bases and 4 bases, with 12 bases remaining between them. CDR3 in amino acids: CASSETGYLYEQYF. CDR3 in DNA: TGCGCCAGCAGTGAGACGGGATACCTTTACGAGCAGTACTTC.

The chain recombines TRBV28 with TRBJ1-1; 8 nucleotides agree with TRBD1. The V and J ends lost 4 bases and 0 bases, in that order; junction bases with no gene match: 4. The CDR3 contains 15 residues. Germline CDR1 is MDHEN and CDR2 is SYDVKM. CDR3 residues: CASSSRQGLNTEAFF. CDR3 DNA: TGTGCCAGCAGTTCCCGACAGGGGTTGAACACTGAAGCTTTCTTT.

This clone was counted a single time. The chain uses TRBV11-2 and TRBJ1-1; 12 bases align to TRBD1. Germline V CDR1 and CDR2: SGHAT, FQNNGV. The CDR3 totals 14 residues. V lost 4 bases and J lost 10; bases outside the gene matches: 7. The CDR3: CASSSHRGQGAAFF. The CDR3 DNA follows: TGTGCCAGCAGCTCTCATCGGGGACAGGGGGCAGCTTTCTTT.

V usage is TRBV7-6 and J usage is TRBJ2-1; 11 positions match TRBD1. CDR1 is SGHVS and CDR2 is FNYEAQ in the germline V gene. V was clipped by 5 bases and J by 4 bases; unmatched bases: 4. This CDR3 has 15 residues. The DNA of the CDR3 is TGTGCCAGCAGCGTCCGGGACAGGGGGTACAATGAGCAGTTCTTC. Translating it yields CASSVRDRGYNEQFF. The full variable domain, rest sourced from reference TRBV7-6 and TRBJ2-1, is GAGVSQSPRYKVTKRGQDVALRCDPISGHVSLYWYRQALGQGPEFLTYFNYEAQQDKSGLPNDRFSAERPEGSISTLTIQRTEQRDSAMYRCASSVRDRGYNEQFFGPGTRLTVL.

The chain combines TRBV18 with TRBJ1-4; D is uncertain. Germline loops: CDR1 KGHSH, CDR2 LQKENI. The length of the CDR3 is 13 residues. V shed 2 bases and J shed 4 bases, with 5 bases lying between them. For the CDR3, the DNA is TGTGCCAGCTCACCAGGACTTAATGAAAAACTGTTTTTT. It yields the protein CASSPGLNEKLFF.

This chain joins TRBV9 and TRBJ2-7, with 9 bases aligning to TRBD2. The ends lost 4 bases at V and 2 bases at J; junction bases unmatched: 7. The CDR3 has 15 amino acids. The V gene's germline CDR1 is SGDLS and CDR2 YYNGEE. CDR3 bases: TGTGCCAGCAGCCAGGGGCTAGCGGGACCCTACGAGCAGTACTTC. Translating gives CASSQGLAGPYEQYF.

The rearrangement uses TRBV6-2 or TRBV6-3 and TRBJ1-3; no clear D gene. The CDR3 is made up of 13 amino acids. Germline V CDR1 and CDR2: MNHEY, SVGEGT. V lost 4 bases to trimming and J lost 2 bases, with 6 bases between them. The CDR3 nucleotides are TGTGCCAGCAGTTCCCGTACTGGAAACACCATATATTTT. This sequence encodes CASSSRTGNTIYF.

The rearrangement joins TRBV7-9 to TRBJ2-5; D unclear. Deletions cut 5 bases from V and 5 bases from J, with 9 bases between. The CDR3 spans 12 residues. Germline V lookup: CDR1 SEHNR, CDR2 FQNEAQ (reference sequence). CDR3 bases: TGTGCCAGCAGCCCCCTTCGTGAGACCCAGTACTTC. Its protein product is CASSPLRETQYF. The full variable domain, rest sourced from reference TRBV7-9 and TRBJ2-5, is DTGVSQNPRHKITKRGQNVTFRCDPISEHNRLYWYRQTLGQGPEFLTYFQNEAQLEKSRLLSDRFSAERPKGSFSTLEIQRTEQGDSAMYLCASSPLRETQYFGPGTRLLVL.

The genes are TRBV3-1 (or the pseudogene TRBV3-2) and TRBJ2-2; perhaps TRBD1 as D (6 bases). With 4 bases removed from V and 5 bases from J, the gap between germline ends came to 11 bases. Germline values: CDR1 LGHDT, CDR2 YNNKEL (reference sequence). The length of the CDR3 is 14 residues. The CDR3 protein is CASSPWGQTGELFF. CDR3 bases: TGTGCCAGCAGCCCGTGGGGGCAAACCGGGGAGCTGTTTTTT.

DNA of the CDR3: TGTGCCAGCAGTTACTCACAGAACACTGAAGCTTTCTTT. As protein: CASSYSQNTEAFF. V and J are TRBV6-5 and TRBJ1-1; D is unclear. CDR3 length: 13 residues. Looked up from germline, CDR1 is MNHEY and CDR2 is SVGAGI. Trimming cost V 0 bases and J 1 base, with 3 bases left between them.

Here the CDR3 DNA reads TGTGCCAGCTCACCCTACAGTCAATCCACCGGGGAGCTGTTTTTT. Residues: CASSPYSQSTGELFF. The chain employs TRBV18 and TRBJ2-2; unclear D gene. Germline V gene lookup returns CDR1 KGHSH and CDR2 LQKENI. Trimming stripped 3 bases from V and 4 bases from J, with 12 bases between. There are 15 residues in the CDR3. The whole variable domain, filled in from reference TRBV18 and TRBJ2-2, reads NAGVMQNPRHLVRRRGQEARLRCSPMKGHSHVYWYRQLPEEGLKFMVYLQKENIIDESGMPKERFSAEFPKEGPSILRIQQVVRGDSAAYFCASSPYSQSTGELFFGEGSRLTVL.

The genes are TRBV7-2 and TRBJ2-1, with 14 nucleotides matching TRBD2. Germline V gene lookup returns CDR1 SGHTA and CDR2 FQGNSA. This CDR3 is built from 17 residues. V gave up 5 bases and J gave up 2 bases; unmatched junction bases: 5. This chain's CDR3 is CASSGGGLAGAYNEQFF. Written as DNA, the CDR3 is TGTGCCAGCAGCGGCGGGGGACTAGCGGGGGCCTACAATGAGCAGTTCTTC.

This rearrangement joins TRBV6-2 or TRBV6-3 to TRBJ1-1; no reliable D call. In germline, CDR1 is MNHEY, CDR2 SVGEGT. The CDR3 contains 14 residues. V lost 7 bases to trimming and J lost 1 base, with 13 bases between them. CDR3 in DNA: TGTGCCAGCAACCCCGCCGGAGGGAACACTGAAGCTTTCTTT. It translates to CASNPAGGNTEAFF.

The chain employs TRBV27 and TRBJ1-6; D gene uncertain. V was cut by 4 bases and J by 8 bases, with 18 bases left in between. Germline V gives CDR1 MNHEY, CDR2 SMNVEV (reference sequence). The CDR3 is 16 residues long. The CDR3 DNA is TGTGCCAGCAGTTGGATGAATCCGGGAGGGTATTCACCCCTCCACTTT. As protein: CASSWMNPGGYSPLHF.

The rearrangement joins TRBV4-1 to TRBJ2-3; TRBD1 aligns across 7 bases. J gave up 5 bases and V 2 bases, and 19 bases lay outside the gene matches. The CDR3 extends over 19 amino acids. Germline CDR1 is MGHRA and CDR2 is YSYEKL. The CDR3: CASSQSSNPTGFTRDTQYF. The CDR3 DNA is TGCGCCAGCAGCCAATCTTCGAACCCGACAGGGTTCACCAGAGATACGCAGTATTTT.

Turning to this clone: In the same sample, other DNA sequences code for this CDR3. Written as DNA, the CDR3 is TGTGCCAGTAGTATAACGGGGGGAAATCAGCCCCAGCATTTT. As protein: CASSITGGNQPQHF. The rearrangement uses TRBV19 and TRBJ1-5; D is perhaps TRBD1 (5 bases). The CDR3 totals 14 residues. Germline V gene data show CDR1 as LNHDA and CDR2 as SQIVND (reference sequence). The V gene lost 2 bases and the J gene lost 4 bases, with 9 bases spanning the gap.

The J gene is TRBJ1-1, the V gene TRBV7-2, with no clear D. The germline CDR1 and CDR2 sequences are SGHTA and FQGNSA. The CDR3 sequence is 12 residues long. V gave up 0 bases and J gave up 5 bases, with 4 bases separating them. CDR3 nucleotides: TGTGCCAGCAGCTTAGCCCAGACTGAAGCTTTCTTT. Protein: CASSLAQTEAFF.

This rearrangement joins TRBV28 to TRBJ1-5; unclear D gene. Germline-derived CDR1 and CDR2 are MDHEN and SYDVKM. The CDR3 spans 14 residues. V lost 5 bases, J lost 6 bases, and 14 bases lay in between. CDR3 sequence reads: CASSQGGEAQPQHF. CDR3 in DNA: TGTGCCAGCAGTCAAGGCGGGGAAGCTCAGCCCCAGCATTTT.

This clone has a handful of counts. The chain uses TRBV2 and TRBJ1-6; D unclear. V lost 0 bases and J 10 bases, leaving 10 bases between the germline ends. Germline CDR1 reads SNHLY; CDR2 reads FYNNEI. The length of the CDR3 is 14 residues. The CDR3 loop reads CASSEARRESPLHF. DNA of the CDR3: TGTGCCAGCAGTGAAGCGCGGAGAGAGTCACCCCTCCACTTT. The variable domain in full, with the rest retrieved from reference TRBV2 and TRBJ1-6, is EPEVTQTPSHQVTQMGQEVILRCVPISNHLYFYWYRQILGQKVEFLVSFYNNEISEKSEIFDDQFSVERPDGSNFTLKIRSTKLEDSAMYFCASSEARRESPLHFGNGTRLTVT.

CDR3 DNA sequence: TGTGCCAGCAGTAGGCCCGGGGGAGCTTTCTTT. Amino acid sequence: CASSRPGGAFF. V is TRBV28 and J is TRBJ1-1, with TRBD1 as a possible D gene (5 bases). Germline V gene lookup returns CDR1 MDHEN and CDR2 SYDVKM. The CDR3 runs 11 residues. V gave up 5 bases and J gave up 10 bases, with 11 bases separating them.

This clone has a single count. The J gene is TRBJ1-5, the V gene TRBV6-2 or TRBV6-3; 7 bases line up with TRBD1. V lost 0 bases to trimming and J lost 4 bases; unmatched junction nucleotides: 6. The CDR3 runs 16 residues. Germline lookup yields CDR1 MNHEY and CDR2 SVGEGT. In DNA form, the CDR3 reads TGTGCCAGCAGTTACTCCTCAGGGGGGCGAAATCAGCCCCAGCATTTT. This gives the protein CASSYSSGGRNQPQHF.